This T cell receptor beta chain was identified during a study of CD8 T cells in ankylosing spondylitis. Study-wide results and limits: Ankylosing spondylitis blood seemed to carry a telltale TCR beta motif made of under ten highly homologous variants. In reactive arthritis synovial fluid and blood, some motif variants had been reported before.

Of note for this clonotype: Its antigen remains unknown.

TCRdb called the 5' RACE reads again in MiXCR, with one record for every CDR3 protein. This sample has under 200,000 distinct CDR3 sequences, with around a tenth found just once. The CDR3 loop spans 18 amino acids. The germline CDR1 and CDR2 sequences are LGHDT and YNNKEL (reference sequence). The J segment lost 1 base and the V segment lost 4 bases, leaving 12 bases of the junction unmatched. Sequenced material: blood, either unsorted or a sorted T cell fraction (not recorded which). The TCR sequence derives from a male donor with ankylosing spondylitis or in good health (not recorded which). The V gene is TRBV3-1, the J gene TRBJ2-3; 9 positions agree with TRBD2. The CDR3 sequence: CASSPSGSSGDRTDTQYF. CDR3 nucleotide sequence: TGTGCCAGCAGCCCAAGTGGCTCTAGCGGGGACCGCACAGATACGCAGTATTTT.